The sequence of this TCR beta chain was determined in a study of beta chain features in type 1 diabetes. This clone turned up a few times. Expressed TCRB transcripts got sequenced, as all isolated RNA was reverse transcribed. Using immunoSEQ multiplex PCR, the repertoire was profiled, and TCRdb retains in-frame clones only, with some absent. The sample lists a few hundred thousand clones; around 9.6% were seen once. The specimen sequenced was naive CD4+ T cells from blood. The TCR originated in a woman aged 18 to 35 in good health.

CDR3 bases: TGTGCCAGCCACCGACAGGGGGTTTCCTACGAGCAGTACTTC. As protein: CASHRQGVSYEQYF. The chain employs TRBV27 and TRBJ2-7; 9 bases are shared with TRBD1. The V segment lost 8 bases and the J segment 1 base; nucleotides outside the gene matches: 6. Germline values: CDR1 MNHEY, CDR2 SMNVEV (reference sequence). This CDR3 spans 14 amino acids.